This TCR beta chain was obtained from a study of T cells in Graves' hyperthyroidism and ophthalmopathy. Study-level points and caveats: A model using 13 V-J features told ophthalmopathy apart from stable hyperthyroidism.

The count of this clonotype is one. The antigen remains undetermined. Researchers defined stable Graves' hyperthyroidism as no ophthalmopathy progression within 18 months. Hyperthyroidism patients were newly diagnosed, had disease duration under 2 months, and were aged 18 to 65 years. Patients having uncontrolled infection, another autoimmune disease, pregnancy or lactation were not included. TCR beta CDR3 region amplification was performed from RNA transcripts. HTBI primers were the set used in a first-round RT-PCR of the TCR CDR3. From the multiplex PCR reads, TCRdb called clonotypes with MiXCR, one entry per CDR3 protein. Of around 800,000 distinct CDR3 sequences listed, more than 30% were seen once; the top ten hold over 8%. CDR3 length: 19 amino acids. CDR1 and CDR2 from the germline V gene are SGHDT and YYEEEE. The V end was cut by 5 bases, the J end by 2 bases, with 28 bases between.

J is TRBJ2-5 and V is TRBV5-6; a possible D gene is TRBD2 (5 bases). The TCR comes from a man aged 18 to 29 with Graves' hyperthyroidism. Sequencing was done on a sample of blood. CDR3 bases: TGTGCCAGCAGGAAGTACAACGGTCTTGGGGAGCCAGATCAAGAGACCCAGTACTTC. Protein product: CASRKYNGLGEPDQETQYF.